This TCR beta chain was recorded in a study of blood T cell repertoires in COVID-19. Background on the study: Collection of acute and convalescent COVID-19 samples took place in the United States, Italy and Spain.

Sequencing was performed with immunoSEQ multiplex PCR; in TCRdb, only in-frame clones are kept and a portion is missing. The data show roughly 250,000 clones, 80% to 95% seen once. Ages ranged from about 18 to 90 years, with residence in fewer than 25 US areas. Participants' reported clinical history set cohort assignment. Cohort 3 recovery required two negative PCRs, clearance, or symptom resolution. CDR1 and CDR2 from the germline V gene are SNHLY and FYNNEI. This CDR3 spans 16 amino acids. Trimming removed 2 bases from V and 4 bases from J, with 17 bases in between. This clonotype was sampled from a woman under 30 who had recovered from COVID-19. This sequence joins TRBV2 and TRBJ1-2; tentative D call: TRBD1 (5 bases). Sequenced: PBMCs or T cells enriched from blood (not recorded which). CDR3 nucleotides: TGTGCCAGCAGTGAACCGGTCAGGGCTCTTGCCTATGGCTACACCTTC. It is translated as CASSEPVRALAYGYTF.